A selection of T cell receptor beta chains follows, all from one sample in a study of response to subunit inactivated influenza vaccine. Each CDR3 protein gets one entry after TCRdb re-called the RT-PCR reads with MiXCR. The sample has around 520,000 distinct CDR3 sequences, around 11% seen once. The specimen comprised PBMCs from blood, sampled on the day of vaccination. These receptors all stem from a man aged 45-65 years who received an inactivated influenza vaccine. CDR3s include the opening cysteine and the closing phenylalanine or tryptophan. The order of the fields is D gene, V gene, clone size, J gene, CDR3 protein, CDR3 DNA. A D gene is named only where the DNA matches it firmly. Size values are once, few and many counts, or a class for expanded clones, and some rows have none.

D gene: .
V gene: TRBV5-5
clone size: many
J gene: TRBJ1-6
CDR3 protein: CASSFSGYNNSPLHF
CDR3 DNA: TGTGCCAGCAGCTTCTCAGGGTATAATAATTCACCCCTCCACTTT

D gene: .
V gene: TRBV4-2
clone size: .
J gene: TRBJ2-7
CDR3 protein: CASSQKVVADPGNYEQYF
CDR3 DNA: TGTGCCAGCAGCCAAAAGGTAGTAGCGGACCCGGGGAACTACGAGCAGTACTTC

D gene: TRBD2
V gene: TRBV20-1
clone size: .
J gene: TRBJ2-3
CDR3 protein: CSASMISGRDTQYF
CDR3 DNA: TGCAGTGCTAGTATGATTAGCGGGAGAGATACGCAGTATTTT

D gene: .
V gene: TRBV4-2
clone size: .
J gene: TRBJ2-7
CDR3 protein: CASSQGAGEPYEQYF
CDR3 DNA: TGTGCCAGCAGCCAAGGGGCAGGGGAACCCTACGAGCAGTACTTC

D gene: .
V gene: TRBV12-3/TRBV12-4
clone size: many
J gene: TRBJ2-2
CDR3 protein: CASTYTGELFF
CDR3 DNA: TGTGCCAGCACCTACACCGGGGAGCTGTTTTTT

D gene: .
V gene: TRBV5-8
clone size: .
J gene: TRBJ1-5
CDR3 protein: CASSRGEGLSNQPQHF
CDR3 DNA: TGTGCCAGCAGCCGAGGGGAGGGACTTAGCAATCAGCCCCAGCATTTT

D gene: TRBD2
V gene: TRBV20-1
clone size: .
J gene: TRBJ2-1
CDR3 protein: CSARDPGLADNEQFF
CDR3 DNA: TGCAGTGCTAGAGATCCCGGACTAGCGGACAATGAGCAGTTCTTC

D gene: .
V gene: TRBV6-1
clone size: many
J gene: TRBJ2-2
CDR3 protein: CASSVGSLNTGELFF
CDR3 DNA: TGTGCCAGCAGTGTTGGCAGCCTCAACACCGGGGAGCTGTTTTTT

D gene: TRBD2
V gene: TRBV20-1
clone size: many
J gene: TRBJ2-3
CDR3 protein: CSSVASGRFSTDTQYF
CDR3 DNA: TGCAGTTCTGTGGCTAGCGGGAGGTTTAGCACAGATACGCAGTATTTT

D gene: .
V gene: TRBV18
clone size: .
J gene: TRBJ2-6
CDR3 protein: CASSPLPWANVLTF
CDR3 DNA: TGTGCCAGCTCACCACTCCCCTGGGCCAACGTCCTGACTTTC

D gene: .
V gene: TRBV28
clone size: few
J gene: TRBJ2-3
CDR3 protein: CAGGLSGGNTQYF
CDR3 DNA: TGTGCCGGGGGGTTGAGTGGCGGGAATACGCAGTATTTT

D gene: TRBD2
V gene: TRBV5-1
clone size: .
J gene: TRBJ2-5
CDR3 protein: CASSFERGVQETQYF
CDR3 DNA: TGCGCCAGCAGCTTTGAGCGGGGGGTCCAAGAGACCCAGTACTTC

D gene: .
V gene: TRBV29-1
clone size: few
J gene: TRBJ2-3
CDR3 protein: CSSTGNTDTQYF
CDR3 DNA: TGCAGCTCTACAGGGAACACAGATACGCAGTATTTT

D gene: .
V gene: TRBV4-3
clone size: few
J gene: TRBJ1-4
CDR3 protein: CASSQGPVEKLFF
CDR3 DNA: TGCGCCAGCAGCCAAGGGCCGGTTGAAAAACTGTTTTTT

D gene: TRBD2
V gene: TRBV12-5
clone size: .
J gene: TRBJ2-2
CDR3 protein: CASGLVTSDVAGELFF
CDR3 DNA: TGTGCTAGTGGTTTGGTGACTAGCGATGTCGCCGGGGAGCTGTTTTTT

D gene: .
V gene: TRBV7-8
clone size: many
J gene: TRBJ2-5
CDR3 protein: CASSLFSVLETQYF
CDR3 DNA: TGTGCCAGCAGCTTATTTAGCGTTCTAGAGACCCAGTACTTC

D gene: .
V gene: TRBV6-5
clone size: many
J gene: TRBJ1-1
CDR3 protein: CASSYSNVRNTEAFF
CDR3 DNA: TGTGCCAGCAGTTACTCCAATGTCCGGAACACTGAAGCTTTCTTT

D gene: .
V gene: TRBV5-5
clone size: .
J gene: TRBJ2-6
CDR3 protein: CASFSGANVLTF
CDR3 DNA: TGTGCCAGCTTCTCCGGGGCCAACGTCCTGACTTTC

D gene: .
V gene: TRBV12-3/TRBV12-4
clone size: .
J gene: TRBJ2-1
CDR3 protein: CASSPMDHRREQFF
CDR3 DNA: TGTGCCAGCAGTCCCATGGACCATCGTCGGGAGCAGTTCTTC

D gene: .
V gene: TRBV6-1
clone size: many
J gene: TRBJ2-7
CDR3 protein: CASSPTTWDEQYF
CDR3 DNA: TGTGCCAGCAGTCCCACGACATGGGACGAGCAGTACTTC

D gene: TRBD1
V gene: TRBV6-5
clone size: .
J gene: TRBJ2-2
CDR3 protein: CASSLTGTTGELFF
CDR3 DNA: TGTGCCAGCAGTTTGACAGGGACCACCGGGGAGCTGTTTTTT

D gene: TRBD1
V gene: TRBV7-2
clone size: .
J gene: TRBJ2-5
CDR3 protein: CASSNRGSYRYQETQYF
CDR3 DNA: TGTGCCAGCAGCAACAGGGGATCTTATAGGTACCAAGAGACCCAGTACTTC

D gene: .
V gene: TRBV20-1
clone size: .
J gene: TRBJ1-5
CDR3 protein: CSAAGREFFRNNQPQHF
CDR3 DNA: TGCAGTGCTGCAGGGAGGGAGTTTTTCCGGAACAATCAGCCCCAGCATTTT

D gene: .
V gene: TRBV6-1
clone size: few
J gene: TRBJ1-3
CDR3 protein: CASRPQQHLSGNTIYF
CDR3 DNA: TGTGCCAGCAGACCCCAACAGCACCTCTCTGGAAACACCATATATTTT